These 18 T cell receptor beta chains originate from one sample sequenced in a study of shared clonotypes between healthy human individuals (TCRdb year 2020). The library was built by means of the immunoSEQ multiplex PCR assay. In its TCRdb copy, this immuneACCESS table keeps in-frame sequences only and misses some clones. Where compared with another copy, unresolved V genes explain less than half of these, and the others have no known cause. The sample table lists over a million clones, around 82% of them with a count of one. 0.6% to 0.7% of the sample is in the top ten clones. Sequenced input: memory CD4+ T cells from PBMCs. Per the publication, the cell subset or site label means: CD45RA-negative fraction. These receptors were taken from a man aged 18-30 years in good health. Some clones in this sample may be carry-over from other donors' samples.

Here the CDR3 reads CASSLRGRMNTEAFF. For the CDR3, the DNA is TGTGCCAGCAGTTTACGGGGACGGATGAACACTGAAGCTTTCTTT. V and J are TRBV28 and TRBJ1-1, with D tentatively TRBD1 (5 bases). CDR1 and CDR2 (germline): MDHEN, SYDVKM. The V and J ends lost 2 bases and 0 bases respectively, with 10 bases between them. This CDR3 comprises 15 residues.

This clone was seen just once. V is TRBV5-1 and J is TRBJ1-1, with D unresolved. The V end was cut by 1 base, the J end by 2 bases, with 9 bases between. The CDR3 has 14 amino acids. The V gene's germline CDR1 is SGHRS and CDR2 YFSETQ. CDR3 nucleotide sequence: TGCGCCAGCAGCTTGTATCCAGGCAACACTGAAGCTTTCTTT. Its protein product is CASSLYPGNTEAFF.

V and J are TRBV4-3 and TRBJ2-7; perhaps D is TRBD1 or TRBD2 (5 bases each). Trimming took off 0 bases at V and 3 bases at J, with 12 bases between the two ends. The CDR3 totals 15 residues. Germline assignment: CDR1 LGHNA and CDR2 YSLEER. CDR3 protein: CASSQDEGDRYEQYF. The CDR3 region has the DNA TGCGCCAGCAGCCAAGACGAAGGGGACCGCTACGAGCAGTACTTC.

The chain carries TRBV5-4 and TRBJ2-7; TRBD2 matches at 9 bases. The length of the CDR3 is 17 residues. The germline V gene encodes CDR1 SGHNT and CDR2 YYREEE (reference sequence). Trimming removed 0 bases from V and 7 bases from J; junction bases left unmatched: 14. The CDR3 protein is CASSLDGLASFGREQYF. The CDR3 DNA reads TGTGCCAGCAGCTTGGACGGACTAGCGAGCTTTGGGCGGGAGCAGTACTTC.

The gene calls are TRBV7-8 and TRBJ1-3; TRBD1 aligns across 9 bases. This CDR3 comprises 15 residues. V gave up 4 bases and J gave up 0 bases; unmatched junction bases: 1. The germline V gene encodes CDR1 SGHVS and CDR2 FQNEAQ. CDR3 protein: CASSSTGGSGNTIYF. The CDR3 region has the DNA TGTGCCAGCAGCTCGACAGGGGGCTCTGGAAACACCATATATTTT.

The chain has TRBV25-1 and TRBJ1-1, with D possibly TRBD1 on 5 matching bases. The CDR3 is made up of 17 amino acids. V lost 4 bases to trimming and J lost 1 base, with 19 bases between them. Germline CDR1 and CDR2: MGHDK and SYGVNS. CDR3 DNA sequence: TGTGCCAGCAGTGCTTACTCCGGGACGCATTCGAACACTGAAGCTTTCTTT. It encodes CASSAYSGTHSNTEAFF.

The rearrangement links TRBV29-1 to TRBJ2-2, with 7 nucleotides matching TRBD1. The CDR3 sequence is 12 residues long. Germline V gene lookup returns CDR1 SQVTM and CDR2 ANQGSEA. The V gene end was trimmed by 4 bases and the J gene end by 6 bases; junction bases not matched to a gene: 2. This chain's CDR3 is CSVGQGAGELFF. CDR3 DNA: TGCAGCGTTGGACAGGGCGCCGGGGAGCTGTTTTTT.

This chain uses TRBV7-2 with TRBJ2-7; no definite D call. V was shortened by 5 bases and J by 1 base, with 12 bases between the two germline ends. This CDR3 contains 14 residues. Germline-derived CDR1 and CDR2 are SGHTA and FQGNSA. The DNA of the CDR3 is TGTGCCAGCAGCCCCTACCGGGCTTCCTACGAGCAGTACTTC. Its translation: CASSPYRASYEQYF.

In nucleotides, the CDR3 is TGCGCCAGCAGCCTCGGACAGGGCCTTATGAACACTGAAGCTTTCTTT. Its protein is CASSLGQGLMNTEAFF. This chain links TRBV5-1 with TRBJ1-1; 8 nucleotides agree with TRBD1. This CDR3 is built from 16 residues. Germline CDR1 reads SGHRS; CDR2 reads YFSETQ. V gave up 4 bases and J gave up 0 bases; unmatched junction bases: 8.

The chain recombines TRBV28 with TRBJ2-3; D gene unclear. Trimming took 6 bases from V and 8 from J, leaving 9 bases between them. The CDR3 sequence is 11 residues long. Germline assignment: CDR1 MDHEN and CDR2 SYDVKM. The CDR3 coding sequence is TGTGCCAGCAGCTTCGTGGGTACGCAGTATTTT. It yields the protein CASSFVGTQYF.

This clone showed up just a few times. The V and J genes are TRBV7-9 and TRBJ1-4; possible D gene TRBD1, 5 bases. The CDR3 runs to 14 residues. Trimming stripped 4 bases from V and 3 bases from J, with 9 bases between. Germline assignment: CDR1 SEHNR and CDR2 FQNEAQ (reference sequence). CDR3 residues: CASSSQGPNEKLFF. Here the CDR3 DNA reads TGTGCCAGCAGCTCTCAGGGACCTAATGAAAAACTGTTTTTT.

This sequence joins TRBV7-2 and TRBJ1-1, with D hard to call. V lost 6 bases and J 11 bases, leaving 13 bases between the germline ends. CDR1 is SGHTA, CDR2 FQGNSA, per germline. The CDR3 runs 11 residues. CDR3 in DNA: TGTGCCAGCAGTCTCGTAGGTGACGCTTTCTTT. Its protein is CASSLVGDAFF.

The V and J genes are TRBV14 and TRBJ1-5, with 9 bases identical to TRBD1. The V segment lost 7 bases and the J segment 0 bases; nucleotides outside the gene matches: 13. The CDR3 spans 18 residues. Germline CDR1 reads SGHDN; CDR2 reads FVKESK. The CDR3 DNA is TGTGCCAGCAATGGGTGGACAGGGGCCCCTTATAGCAATCAGCCCCAGCATTTT. Translation gives CASNGWTGAPYSNQPQHF.

The CDR3 spells CASSLGVGGSNYGYTF. The CDR3 nucleotides read TGTGCCAGCAGTTTAGGTGTAGGGGGCTCAAACTATGGCTACACCTTC. The rearrangement links TRBV27 to TRBJ1-2; 7 bases match TRBD1. The ends lost 2 bases at V and 2 bases at J; junction bases unmatched: 8. The CDR3 covers 16 residues. The germline CDR1 and CDR2 sequences are MNHEY and SMNVEV (reference sequence).

The rearrangement joins TRBV4-2 to TRBJ1-5, with 10 bases fitting TRBD1. Germline V gene data show CDR1 as LGHNA and CDR2 as YNFKEQ. The CDR3 totals 14 residues. V dropped 3 bases and J dropped 7; count of bases not matched to a gene: 3. In DNA, the CDR3 is TGTGCCAGCAGCCATCGGGACAGGGGCCAGCCCCAGCATTTT. Protein: CASSHRDRGQPQHF.

The chain has TRBV6-6 and TRBJ2-5; tentatively, D is TRBD1 (5 bases). Deletions cut 9 bases from V and 6 bases from J, with 8 bases between. The CDR3 length is 10 residues. Germline values: CDR1 MNHNY, CDR2 SVGAGI (reference sequence). The CDR3 spells CASSGQTQYF. The CDR3, as DNA: TGTGCCAGTTCAGGGCAGACCCAGTACTTC.

Here the CDR3 reads CASSSGTSGSPQYF. The CDR3 DNA follows: TGTGCCAGCAGCTCCGGGACTAGCGGGAGCCCCCAGTACTTC. V usage is TRBV7-3 and J usage is TRBJ2-5, with TRBD2 identical over 14 bases. Germline lookup yields CDR1 SGHTA and CDR2 FQGTGA. The CDR3 spans 14 residues. J lost 9 bases, V lost 4 bases, and 4 bases had no gene match.

CDR3 amino acids: CAIRGGDPYEQYF. The CDR3 coding sequence is TGTGCCATCAGAGGCGGCGATCCCTACGAGCAGTACTTC. The J gene is TRBJ2-7, the V gene TRBV10-3; no clear D. Germline values: CDR1 ENHRY, CDR2 SYGVKD. This CDR3 is built from 13 residues. V was trimmed by 6 bases and J by 2 bases, leaving 11 bases between them.